What follows describes a single T cell receptor (beta chain). This sample was included in a study of blood T cell repertoires in COVID-19. Study overall: The cDNA or gDNA used as material had been derived from T cells, B-cell-depleted T cells, or PBMCs.

The V gene lost 4 bases and the J gene lost 3 bases, with 9 bases spanning the gap. CDR1 is SNHLY, CDR2 FYNNEI, per germline. The CDR3 totals 13 residues. Source study methods: Quantification of nucleated cells was approximated via reference gene primer amplification. The assay was immunoSEQ multiplex PCR, and TCRdb's table has in-frame clones only and misses some. V, J and clone size derive from that table, while D and trimming were established from the DNA sequence. The top ten hold approximately 3.7% of the sample, which has 200,000 to 300,000 clones, 88% seen once. The source is a man aged 60-69 years who had recovered from COVID-19. Sequenced input: peripheral blood. The chain joins TRBV2 to TRBJ1-1, with a possible D match to TRBD1 (5 bases). The CDR3 loop reads CASSGDSYTEAFF. In DNA form, the CDR3 reads TGTGCCAGCAGTGGAGACAGTTACACTGAAGCTTTCTTT.